Ten or more counts support the clone carrying this T cell receptor (beta chain). The data were taken from a study of human T cells and chemical hapten exposure. TCRdb itself ran the RACE reads through MiXCR, one entry per CDR3 protein. Counted here are some 49,000 distinct CDR3 sequences, 9.3% occurring once; the ten biggest clones make up 4.5%. Time point described: patch test 1, 2 weeks after DPC sensitization. The treatment denotes: therapeutic diphenylcyclopropenone sensitization with weekly scalp DPC. This CDR3 comprises 18 residues. J was trimmed by 2 bases and V by 6 bases; bases with no gene match: 19. Germline V lookup: CDR1 SEHNR, CDR2 FQNEAQ (reference sequence).

This clonotype was obtained from a woman between 50 and 59 years old with alopecia areata. Some clones in this sample may be carry-over from other donors' samples. J is TRBJ2-7 and V is TRBV7-9; 7 bases agree with TRBD2. Sequences were derived from whole blood, sampled in connection with sensitization to the hapten diphenylcyclopropenone (DPC). CDR3 coding DNA: TGTGCCAGCAGACCACCACCCCTGACTAGCTTTCTCGCCTACGAGCAGTACTTC. This encodes CASRPPPLTSFLAYEQYF. The whole variable domain, remainder taken from reference TRBV7-9 and TRBJ2-7, is DTGVSQNPRHKITKRGQNVTFRCDPISEHNRLYWYRQTLGQGPEFLTYFQNEAQLEKSRLLSDRFSAERPKGSFSTLEIQRTEQGDSAMYLCASRPPPLTSFLAYEQYFGPGTRLTVT.